The 21 T cell receptor beta chains presented below share a single source sample, sequenced in a study of OX40 agonist ivuxolimab in advanced cancers. TCRdb's copy holds only in-frame clones and misses some; the assay was immunoSEQ multiplex PCR. The table shows about 68,000 clones, with over 65% occurring only once. Sequences were derived from CD4+ or CD8+ T cells sorted from blood, sampled in a trial of the OX40 agonist ivuxolimab. The receptors come from an adult with an advanced solid tumor such as melanoma, head and neck, liver or kidney cancer.

DNA of the CDR3: TGTGCCAGCAGCTCCAGGACAGGGGGCAATCAGCCCCAGCATTTT. Protein product: CASSSRTGGNQPQHF. V is TRBV7-2 and J is TRBJ1-5; TRBD1 agrees at 9 bases. The CDR3 runs 15 residues. The V gene end was trimmed by 4 bases and the J gene end by 2 bases; junction bases not matched to a gene: 3. The germline V gene has CDR1 SGHTA and CDR2 FQGNSA. Full variable domain (missing parts from reference TRBV7-2 and TRBJ1-5): GAGVSQSPSNKVTEKGKDVELRCDPISGHTALYWYRQSLGQGLEFLIYFQGNSAPDKSGLPSDRFSAERTGGSVSTLTIQRTQQEDSAVYLCASSSRTGGNQPQHFGDGTRLSIL.

The CDR3 DNA reads as TGCGCCAGCAGCTTGGGAACAGGGGCCGGGGAGCTGTTTTTT. It is translated as CASSLGTGAGELFF. The genes are TRBV5-1 and TRBJ2-2; 7 nucleotides match TRBD1. This CDR3 contains 14 residues. After removal of 0 bases from V and 6 bases from J, the junction contained 2 bases not matched to a gene. The germline V gene encodes CDR1 SGHRS and CDR2 YFSETQ.

The rearrangement links TRBV9 to TRBJ1-6; no clear D. The CDR3 totals 13 residues. The V and J ends lost 5 bases and 10 bases respectively, with 13 bases between them. The germline V gene encodes CDR1 SGDLS and CDR2 YYNGEE. The DNA for the CDR3 is TGTGCCAGCAGTGCTAGCTCGGTATCACCCCTCCACTTT. Translating gives CASSASSVSPLHF.

This chain joins TRBV4-1 and TRBJ1-5, with 8 bases matching TRBD1. The CDR3 runs to 14 residues. Germline V gives CDR1 MGHRA, CDR2 YSYEKL. V gave up 3 bases and J gave up 7 bases; unmatched junction bases: 5. The CDR3 DNA is TGCGCCAGCAGCCAGTACAGGGGGGACCAGCCCCAGCATTTT. This translates into CASSQYRGDQPQHF.

CDR3: CASSSEAGEKLFF. The CDR3 bases are TGTGCCAGTTCCTCGGAGGCGGGCGAAAAACTGTTTTTT. The chain has TRBV18 and TRBJ1-4; D unclear. With 9 bases removed from V and 8 bases from J, the gap between germline ends came to 16 bases. The germline gives CDR1 KGHSH, CDR2 LQKENI. CDR3 length: 13 amino acids.

The chain has TRBV7-9 and TRBJ1-2; D perhaps matches TRBD1 (5 bases). The CDR3 has 14 amino acids. Germline V lookup: CDR1 SEHNR, CDR2 FQNEAQ (reference sequence). The ends were cut back, 7 bases at V and 2 bases at J, with 14 bases in the middle. CDR3 in amino acids: CASNPGTSNYGYTF. CDR3 nucleotide sequence: TGTGCCAGCAATCCAGGGACCTCAAACTATGGCTACACCTTC.

The chain employs TRBV21-1 and TRBJ2-3; TRBD2, the table's D call, was not compared with the DNA. TRBV21-1 is recorded as a pseudogene. The CDR3 loop spans 17 amino acids. The DNA for the CDR3 is TGTGCCAGCAGCCCCCAGACTAGCGGGGGGGCCAAAGATACGCAGTATTTT. Translating it yields CASSPQTSGGAKDTQYF.

The V gene is TRBV7-2, the J gene TRBJ1-2, with a weak D call TRBD1 (5 bases). The CDR3 totals 14 residues. V shed 5 bases and J shed 4 bases, with 14 bases lying between them. Germline V CDR1 and CDR2: SGHTA, FQGNSA. The DNA of the CDR3 is TGTGCCAGCAGCCCAAGGAGGGGCGGCTATGGCTACACCTTC. It codes for CASSPRRGGYGYTF.

This sequence joins TRBV5-1 and TRBJ2-2; TRBD2 agrees at 8 bases. This CDR3 comprises 16 residues. Germline lookup yields CDR1 SGHRS and CDR2 YFSETQ. The V segment lost 6 bases and the J segment 4 bases; nucleotides outside the gene matches: 11. In DNA, the CDR3 is TGCGCCAGCACCCCATCCCCGGGGGGGGCCACCGGGGAGCTGTTTTTT. Amino acid sequence: CASTPSPGGATGELFF.

This clone was observed once. The V and J genes are TRBV10-3 and TRBJ2-7; possible D gene TRBD1, 5 bases. V was shortened by 2 bases and J by 0 bases, with 8 bases between the two germline ends. The CDR3 length is 14 residues. Germline V CDR1 and CDR2: ENHRY, SYGVKD. CDR3 sequence reads: CAISEDRASYEQYF. CDR3 bases: TGTGCCATCAGTGAGGACAGAGCCTCCTACGAGCAGTACTTC.

The J gene is TRBJ1-1, the V gene TRBV2, with a tentative D call TRBD1 (6 bases). Germline CDR1 SNHLY, CDR2 FYNNEI. V shed 4 bases and J shed 4 bases, with 7 bases lying between them. The CDR3 has 12 amino acids. CDR3 nucleotide sequence: TGTGCCAGCAGTGGGACAGCCACTGAAGCTTTCTTT. It translates to CASSGTATEAFF.

The chain recombines TRBV6-5 with TRBJ1-1, with 7 bases aligning to TRBD1. Germline assignment: CDR1 MNHEY and CDR2 SVGAGI. The CDR3 runs to 13 residues. V trimming: 7 bases; J trimming: 4 bases; junction bases outside the gene matches: 6. The CDR3 loop reads CASTRQGATEAFF. In DNA form, the CDR3 reads TGTGCCAGCACCCGACAGGGAGCCACTGAAGCTTTCTTT.

This chain connects TRBV19 to TRBJ1-1, with 9 bases aligning to TRBD1. This CDR3 is built from 17 residues. Germline-derived CDR1 and CDR2 are LNHDA and SQIVND (reference sequence). The J segment lost 3 bases and the V segment lost 5 bases, leaving 13 bases of the junction unmatched. The CDR3 region has the DNA TGTGCCAGTAGTTCCTGGACAGGGGCCTCAGGTCACACTGAAGCTTTCTTT. Translation: CASSSWTGASGHTEAFF.

The chain employs TRBV19 and TRBJ1-1; D is uncertain. The CDR3 extends over 14 amino acids. In germline, CDR1 is LNHDA, CDR2 SQIVND (reference sequence). Trimming took 7 bases from V and 1 from J, leaving 13 bases between them. The CDR3 loop is CASTLGSANTEAFF. CDR3 DNA sequence: TGTGCCAGTACGTTGGGGTCCGCGAACACTGAAGCTTTCTTT.

Regarding this clone: A junction boundary mismatches the germline segment, possibly from a read error. J is TRBJ2-7 and V is TRBV6-6; D is uncertain. The germline V gene has CDR1 MNHNY and CDR2 SVGAGI (reference sequence). The CDR3 contains 8 residues. DNA for the CDR3: TGTGCCAGCAGAGACAAGGTTTTC. This translates into CASRDKVF.

This chain connects TRBV18 to TRBJ1-1; D is unclear. The CDR3 has 12 residues. Trimming took off 5 bases at V and 7 bases at J, with 11 bases between the two ends. Germline V lookup: CDR1 KGHSH, CDR2 LQKENI. The CDR3 loop reads CASSGPSNEAFF. Written as DNA, the CDR3 is TGTGCCAGCTCAGGACCGTCCAATGAAGCTTTCTTT.

The rearrangement uses TRBV5-1 and TRBJ2-3; 14 positions agree with TRBD2. Germline assignment: CDR1 SGHRS and CDR2 YFSETQ. The CDR3 contains 18 residues. The junction had 6 bases not matched to a gene; V was cut back by 0 bases and J by 3 bases. CDR3 nucleotides: TGCGCCAGCAGCTTGGTGACTAGCGGGGGGGCCGGGACAGATACGCAGTATTTT. Translating gives CASSLVTSGGAGTDTQYF.

The chain recombines TRBV19 with TRBJ1-2; D is perhaps TRBD1 (5 bases). The CDR3 loop spans 15 amino acids. Germline assignment: CDR1 LNHDA and CDR2 SQIVND (reference sequence). Trimming stripped 0 bases from V and 4 bases from J, with 12 bases between. The DNA of the CDR3 is TGTGCCAGTAGTATAGACCCCGAGGGGACCTATGGCTACACCTTC. It encodes CASSIDPEGTYGYTF.

V gene TRBV9 combines with J gene TRBJ2-3, with a tentative D call TRBD2 (6 bases). There are 15 residues in the CDR3. CDR1 SGDLS and CDR2 YYNGEE come from the germline V gene. The ends were cut back, 4 bases at V and 0 bases at J, with 12 bases in the middle. CDR3 protein: CASSSGLSSTDTQYF. DNA of the CDR3: TGTGCCAGCAGCTCGGGACTCTCAAGCACAGATACGCAGTATTTT.

Concerning this clone: A read error may produce the germline difference seen at one junction end. This chain links TRBV7-1 with TRBJ2-3; D uncertain. TRBV7-1 is treated as an ORF (open reading frame) with a function not yet certain. The CDR3 contains 13 residues. CDR3 amino acids: CASSFSGTDTQYF. CDR3 nucleotide sequence: TGTGCTAGCAGCTTCAGTGGCACAGATACGCAGTATTTT.

This chain connects TRBV6-6 to TRBJ2-3; the D gene is possibly TRBD2 (7 bases). Trimming stripped 6 bases from V and 7 bases from J, with 23 bases between. CDR1 and CDR2 from the germline V gene are MNHNY and SVGAGI (reference sequence). The CDR3 totals 16 residues. The DNA for the CDR3 is TGTGCCAGCAGGAGAGGGGGGGGTCCTATGTCTTATACGCAGTATTTT. It codes for CASRRGGGPMSYTQYF.